This TCR beta chain emerged from a study of early T cells in non-severe SARS-CoV-2 infection. Overall study: Investigators sequenced bulk RNA drawn from unsorted whole blood, and chains remained unpaired. Regarding the study as a whole: Comparison of clonotypes with VDJdb favored anti-spike CD8 responses while missing private and CD4 specificities.

As to this clonotype: Antigen: not known.

Unique molecular identifiers were added to individual cDNA molecules. TCRdb called the 5' RACE reads again in MiXCR, with one record for every CDR3 protein. This sample has over 85,000 distinct CDR3 sequences, with about 12% found just once. The CDR3 loop spans 12 amino acids. Per germline, CDR1 MDHEN and CDR2 SYDVKM. The V gene end was trimmed by 11 bases and the J gene end by 5 bases; junction bases not matched to a gene: 8. This sequence joins TRBV28 and TRBJ2-5, with TRBD2 matching over 7 bases. Sequenced input: whole blood. This TCR was sampled from an adult who was a healthcare worker with PCR-confirmed SARS-CoV-2 infection or an uninfected control (not recorded which). The CDR3 DNA reads as TGTGCCGGGGAGGGCCGGATGGAGACCCAGTACTTC. Its protein is CAGEGRMETQYF. The full variable domain, rest sourced from reference TRBV28 and TRBJ2-5, is DVKVTQSSRYLVKRTGEKVFLECVQDMDHENMFWYRQDPGLGLRLIYFSYDVKMKEKGDIPEGYSVSREKKERFSLILESASTNQTSMYLCAGEGRMETQYFGPGTRLLVL.